This T cell receptor beta chain was sequenced for a study of tumor and adjacent non-tumor tissue in lung cancer. Study summary: Histology: 12 adenocarcinoma, a couple of squamous cell carcinoma, 1 small cell lung cancer. Findings and caveats of the study: Tumor repertoires had a smaller top 100 clone share than normal lung. Tumor tissue had significantly higher TCR diversity than normal lung.

The library came from three nested PCR rounds adapted from ARM-PCR protocols. TCRdb used MiXCR to reprocess the multiplex PCR reads, holding one entry per CDR3 protein. The data show around 140,000 distinct CDR3 sequences, 60% to 70% seen once. As concerns this clonotype: Its antigen is unknown. The CDR3 does not end in the conserved phenylalanine or tryptophan, so this is likely a read error.

No cell sorting was done before RNA was extracted from the tissue. Chemotherapy-naive patients with new lung cancer underwent thoracic surgery in China, August–November 2014. Between the trimmed V and J ends, which lost 10 bases and 4 bases, there was a span of 23 bases. The CDR3 contains 15 residues. CDR1 MNHNS and CDR2 SASEGT come from the germline V gene. This TCR derives from a man in his 60s with small cell lung cancer. The sample consisted of lung tumor tissue. This chain links TRBV6-1 with TRBJ2-7; possible D gene TRBD1, 8 bases. As DNA, the CDR3 is TGTGCCAACAGGGGGGGGCTAGTGCCAGGTTACGAGCAGTACGCC. Protein sequence: CANRGGLVPGYEQYA.